Presented here are 30 T cell receptor beta chains from one specimen sequenced in a study of early T cells in non-severe SARS-CoV-2 infection. TCRdb ran MiXCR on the 5' RACE reads and lists one entry per CDR3 protein. Here the sample spans some 42,000 distinct CDR3 sequences, roughly 6% being singletons. The sequencing used whole blood, collected at baseline. The receptors were gathered from an adult who was a healthcare worker with PCR-confirmed SARS-CoV-2 infection or an uninfected control (not recorded which).

This clonotype has ten or more counts. The V call is TRBV3-1, the J call TRBJ2-2, with 7 bases fitting TRBD1. Germline loops: CDR1 LGHDT, CDR2 YNNKEL (reference sequence). The V and J ends lost 3 bases and 5 bases, in that order; junction bases with no gene match: 3. The CDR3 has 14 amino acids. The CDR3 here is CASSQTGLTGELFF. Written as DNA, the CDR3 is TGTGCCAGCAGCCAGACAGGGTTAACCGGGGAGCTGTTTTTT.

The rearrangement joins TRBV3-1 to TRBJ1-3; D might be TRBD1 (5 bases). CDR3 length equals 14 residues. The V gene lost 6 bases and the J gene lost 7 bases, with 16 bases spanning the gap. Per germline, CDR1 LGHDT and CDR2 YNNKEL (reference sequence). The CDR3 region is CASSPDGARNTIYF. CDR3 DNA sequence: TGTGCCAGCAGTCCAGACGGGGCTCGGAACACCATATATTTT.

This clonotype was recorded at least ten times. V is TRBV4-3 and J is TRBJ1-6; 8 bases fit TRBD1. From germline, CDR1 is LGHNA and CDR2 YSLEER. The J segment lost 7 bases and the V segment lost 0 bases, leaving 2 bases of the junction unmatched. The length of the CDR3 is 15 residues. In nucleotides, the CDR3 is TGCGCCAGCAGCCAAGACAGGGGGCACAATTCACCCCTCCACTTT. Translated, it gives CASSQDRGHNSPLHF.

This clonotype was counted at least ten times. This chain uses TRBV5-1 with TRBJ2-2; D tentatively reads TRBD1 or TRBD2 (5 bases each). The CDR3 is made up of 16 amino acids. Germline CDR1 and CDR2: SGHRS and YFSETQ. The V end was cut by 4 bases, the J end by 2 bases, with 15 bases between. The CDR3 nucleotides read TGCGCCAGCAGCCTATCGGCAGGGAGCAACACCGGGGAGCTGTTTTTT. Its translation: CASSLSAGSNTGELFF.

The J gene is TRBJ2-2, the V gene TRBV14; D is uncertain. The CDR3 extends over 14 amino acids. CDR1 is SGHDN, CDR2 FVKESK, per germline. V lost 5 bases, J lost 0 bases, and 7 bases lay in between. DNA for the CDR3: TGTGCCAGCAGCGTTACAACGAACACCGGGGAGCTGTTTTTT. It encodes CASSVTTNTGELFF.

This clonotype was seen ten or more times. CDR3 residues: CASSVKRGGPGETQYF. CDR3 coding DNA: TGTGCCAGCAGCGTCAAGCGGGGGGGCCCGGGAGAGACCCAGTACTTC. This chain uses TRBV9 with TRBJ2-5; 10 nucleotides align to TRBD2. The CDR3 is made up of 16 amino acids. Trimming at V came to 2 bases and at J to 4 bases, leaving 8 bases not matched to a gene. Germline CDR1 and CDR2: SGDLS and YYNGEE.

Many counts were recorded for this clonotype. V gene TRBV6-2 or TRBV6-3 combines with J gene TRBJ2-3; D is unclear. V was pared by 2 bases and J by 1 base, with 13 bases between. This CDR3 contains 16 residues. Germline V gives CDR1 MNHEY, CDR2 SVGEGT. The CDR3 DNA sequence: TGTGCCAGCAGTTACAAAGTGCGTCGGGGCACAGATACGCAGTATTTT. The encoded protein is CASSYKVRRGTDTQYF.

This clonotype was observed at least ten times. The V call is TRBV7-2, the J call TRBJ2-2, with 7 bases identical to TRBD1. The V segment lost 5 bases and the J segment 0 bases; nucleotides outside the gene matches: 6. CDR3 size: 16 residues. CDR1 and CDR2 (germline): SGHTA, FQGNSA. The CDR3 region has the DNA TGTGCCAGCAGCGTAACCGGGACAGCGAACACCGGGGAGCTGTTTTTT. This encodes CASSVTGTANTGELFF. Complete variable domain (other parts from reference TRBV7-2 and TRBJ2-2): GAGVSQSPSNKVTEKGKDVELRCDPISGHTALYWYRQSLGQGLEFLIYFQGNSAPDKSGLPSDRFSAERTGGSVSTLTIQRTQQEDSAVYLCASSVTGTANTGELFFGEGSRLTVL.

The chain joins TRBV20-1 to TRBJ2-6; 8 bases match TRBD2. This CDR3 has 15 residues. V was clipped by 2 bases and J by 0 bases; unmatched bases: 0. Germline values: CDR1 DFQATT, CDR2 SNEGSKA (reference sequence). The DNA for the CDR3 is TGCAGTGCTAGAAGCGGGGGCTCTGGGGCCAACGTCCTGACTTTC. Translating gives CSARSGGSGANVLTF.

This clonotype was detected only once. The chain combines TRBV3-1 with TRBJ1-1; D not resolved. V lost 0 bases to trimming and J lost 1 base, with 15 bases between them. Germline V gene lookup returns CDR1 LGHDT and CDR2 YNNKEL (reference sequence). This CDR3 comprises 17 residues. The CDR3 loop reads CASSQDLFRPQNTEAFF. In DNA form, the CDR3 reads TGTGCCAGCAGCCAAGATCTTTTCCGGCCCCAGAACACTGAAGCTTTCTTT.

This clonotype was recorded at least ten times. The chain carries TRBV11-3 and TRBJ2-1, with 11 bases lining up with TRBD1. V was clipped by 2 bases and J by 6 bases; unmatched bases: 3. Germline CDR1 SGHNT, CDR2 YENEEA. This CDR3 has 15 amino acids. The CDR3: CASSLRGTGGNEQFF. The CDR3 coding sequence is TGTGCCAGCAGCTTAAGGGGGACAGGGGGCAATGAGCAGTTCTTC.

The sample holds many counts of this clonotype. This rearrangement joins TRBV14 to TRBJ2-7, with TRBD1 as a possible D gene (7 bases). The CDR3 has 15 residues. CDR1 is SGHDN and CDR2 is FVKESK in the germline V gene. V lost 5 bases and J lost 2, with 16 bases in between. CDR3 amino acids: CASSTRDRIPYEQYF. As DNA, the CDR3 is TGTGCCAGCAGCACGCGGGACAGAATCCCCTACGAGCAGTACTTC.

There are a few counts of this clonotype. The rearrangement joins TRBV12-3 or TRBV12-4 to TRBJ2-7; D is uncertain. The germline V and J ends were trimmed by 3 bases and 0 bases, with 9 bases remaining between them. This CDR3 comprises 14 residues. The DNA for the CDR3 is TGTGCCAGCAGTTTCAGAGACGGCTCCTACGAGCAGTACTTC. Its translation: CASSFRDGSYEQYF.

V and J are TRBV20-1 and TRBJ1-1, with D uncertain. CDR1 is DFQATT and CDR2 is SNEGSKA in the germline V gene (reference sequence). V lost 3 bases, J lost 5 bases, and 10 bases lay in between. The CDR3 sequence is 12 residues long. CDR3 sequence reads: CSASPMRTEAFF. The DNA for the CDR3 is TGCAGTGCTAGCCCCATGAGGACTGAAGCTTTCTTT.

This clonotype has ten or more counts. The V call is TRBV7-8, the J call TRBJ2-3; 14 bases match TRBD2. Germline V gene data show CDR1 as SGHVS and CDR2 as FQNEAQ. The V segment lost 4 bases and the J segment 6 bases; nucleotides outside the gene matches: 21. This CDR3 is 21 amino acids long. The chain's CDR3 is CASSWTGFGTSGGPLPDTQYF. CDR3 nucleotide sequence: TGTGCCAGCAGCTGGACAGGGTTTGGGACTAGCGGGGGTCCTCTCCCCGATACGCAGTATTTT.

The chain is built from TRBV20-1 and TRBJ2-1, with 9 bases lining up with TRBD2. Germline values: CDR1 DFQATT, CDR2 SNEGSKA (reference sequence). Trimming cost V 0 bases and J 2 bases; bases outside gene matches: 5. CDR3 length: 16 amino acids. CDR3 in amino acids: CSARDARTSAYNEQFF. The CDR3 bases are TGCAGTGCTAGAGATGCACGGACTAGCGCCTACAATGAGCAGTTCTTC.

This clonotype showed up just a few times. V usage is TRBV11-2 and J usage is TRBJ1-1; D call uncertain. The germline V gene encodes CDR1 SGHAT and CDR2 FQNNGV. V was cut by 2 bases and J by 10 bases, with 20 bases left in between. This CDR3 has 15 amino acids. The DNA of the CDR3 is TGTGCCAGCAGCTTACACCTTAGACAAATATCTGGAGCTTTCTTT. Residues: CASSLHLRQISGAFF.

This clonotype was detected many times. The chain's CDR3 is CASRDQRGLYNEQFF. CDR3 sequence (DNA): TGTGCCAGCAGGGACCAGCGGGGGCTTTACAATGAGCAGTTCTTC. The V gene is TRBV6-2 or TRBV6-3, the J gene TRBJ2-1; 8 bases map to TRBD2. CDR1 and CDR2 from the germline V gene are MNHEY and SVGEGT. Losses at the gene ends were 6 bases for V and 4 bases for J; bases not matched to a gene: 8. The length of the CDR3 is 15 residues.

This clonotype was observed at least ten times. This chain links TRBV7-9 with TRBJ1-6; D is unclear. The CDR3 is made up of 15 amino acids. Trimming stripped 1 base from V and 2 bases from J, with 6 bases between. The germline CDR1 and CDR2 sequences are SEHNR and FQNEAQ (reference sequence). CDR3 sequence reads: CASSLGETYNSPLHF. CDR3 in DNA: TGTGCCAGCAGCTTAGGAGAAACCTATAATTCACCCCTCCACTTT.

In this sample, this clonotype turned up many times. V gene TRBV30 combines with J gene TRBJ1-6; D not certain. CDR3 size: 14 residues. The V gene lost 2 bases and the J gene lost 5 bases, with 10 bases spanning the gap. Germline-derived CDR1 and CDR2 are GTSNPN and SVGIG (reference sequence). DNA for the CDR3: TGTGCCTGGAGTCCCAGCGCAAATAATTCACCCCTCCACTTT. Its protein is CAWSPSANNSPLHF.

This clonotype was recorded at least ten times. The CDR3 region is CAWSGQMGHTEAFF. CDR3 in DNA: TGTGCCTGGAGTGGTCAGATGGGGCACACTGAAGCTTTCTTT. J is TRBJ1-1 and V is TRBV30; weak D call: TRBD1 (5 bases). This CDR3 is 14 amino acids long. Germline V gives CDR1 GTSNPN, CDR2 SVGIG (reference sequence). V lost 1 base and J lost 3, with 12 bases in between.

This clonotype was picked up many times. The V call is TRBV15, the J call TRBJ2-7; perhaps D is TRBD1 or TRBD2 (5 bases each). Trimming stripped 0 bases from V and 4 bases from J, with 13 bases between. CDR1 is LNHNV and CDR2 is YYDKDF in the germline V gene (reference sequence). This CDR3 has 15 residues. The CDR3 DNA reads TGTGCCACCAGCAGAGAAGCGGCAGGGAGTTACGAGCAGTACTTC. This sequence encodes CATSREAAGSYEQYF.

This clonotype was recorded many times. The chain carries TRBV7-2 and TRBJ2-3; TRBD2 might be the D (6 bases). CDR1 is SGHTA and CDR2 is FQGNSA in the germline V gene. This CDR3 is built from 16 residues. The V end was cut by 5 bases, the J end by 6 bases, with 21 bases between. The CDR3 is CASSQYLAARSDTQYF. The CDR3 DNA reads as TGTGCCAGCAGCCAGTATTTAGCGGCGAGGTCGGATACGCAGTATTTT.

This rearrangement joins TRBV29-1 to TRBJ2-7; 8 nucleotides agree with TRBD1. The CDR3 is 12 residues long. Germline trimming cut 6 bases from V and 2 bases from J; bases unmatched to any gene: 3. The germline V gene has CDR1 SQVTM and CDR2 ANQGSEA. CDR3 bases: TGCAGCGTGGCCAGGGGGCCCTACGAGCAGTACTTC. Its protein product is CSVARGPYEQYF.

This chain links TRBV7-2 with TRBJ2-3, with 7 nucleotides matching TRBD1. Trimming took 5 bases from V and 2 from J; bases not matched to a gene: 4. The CDR3 extends over 14 amino acids. Germline CDR1 SGHTA, CDR2 FQGNSA. The CDR3 DNA sequence: TGTGCCAGCAGCCCGGGACAGACCACAGATACGCAGTATTTT. As protein: CASSPGQTTDTQYF.

This clonotype was observed many times. The chain joins TRBV18 to TRBJ2-3; D might be TRBD2 (6 bases). Trimming pared 5 bases from V and 0 bases from J, leaving 15 bases between. Germline CDR1 and CDR2: KGHSH and LQKENI. The CDR3 covers 16 residues. CDR3 nucleotides: TGTGCCAGCTCAAGCCAGGCGGGGCCAAGCACAGATACGCAGTATTTT. Encoded protein: CASSSQAGPSTDTQYF.

The gene calls are TRBV7-8 and TRBJ1-2, with D uncertain. The CDR3 spans 15 residues. Trimming left V 0 bases short and J 3 bases short, with 11 bases between. The germline CDR1 and CDR2 sequences are SGHVS and FQNEAQ. The CDR3 loop reads CASSLAITIDYGYTF. For the CDR3, the DNA is TGTGCCAGCAGCTTAGCGATTACCATTGACTATGGCTACACCTTC.

This clonotype showed up just a few times. The rearrangement joins TRBV5-5 to TRBJ1-5; 9 bases are shared with TRBD1. The germline CDR1 and CDR2 sequences are SGHKS and YYEKEE (reference sequence). This CDR3 is built from 15 residues. The ends lost 2 bases at V and 7 bases at J; junction bases unmatched: 7. DNA of the CDR3: TGTGCCAGCAGCTTCGGGACGGACAGGGGACAGCCCCAGCATTTT. It is translated as CASSFGTDRGQPQHF.

At least ten counts were recorded for this clonotype. The chain combines TRBV4-1 with TRBJ1-6; 10 bases match TRBD1. Germline CDR1 reads MGHRA; CDR2 reads YSYEKL. The V segment lost 4 bases and the J segment 9 bases; nucleotides outside the gene matches: 12. There are 17 residues in the CDR3. The CDR3 loop is CASSPYTRTGGTSPLHF. CDR3 in DNA: TGCGCCAGCAGCCCCTATACTCGGACAGGGGGGACTTCACCCCTCCACTTT.

Points on this clonotype: With a much larger clone just one base away, this may be a read error. The V and J genes are TRBV7-3 and TRBJ1-6, with a possible D match to TRBD1 (6 bases). The CDR3 has 13 amino acids. From germline, CDR1 is SGHTA and CDR2 FQGTGA. V lost 2 bases, J lost 11 bases, and 10 bases lay in between. This chain's CDR3 is CASSLASGAPLHF. The DNA of the CDR3 is TGTGCCAGCAGCTTAGCGTCAGGGGCACCCCTCCACTTT.